This section outlines one T cell receptor (beta chain) sequence together with its context. These data originate in a study of blood T cell repertoires in COVID-19. Study-level background: Acute and convalescent COVID-19 specimens originated in the United States, Italy and Spain.

Per the original data handling: Amplification with reference gene primers provided the estimates of nucleated cell counts. Data came from immunoSEQ multiplex PCR; TCRdb stores just in-frame clones and leaves some out. The V and J calls and clone size are taken from that table; D and trimming were inferred from the DNA. The repertoire holds hundreds of thousands of clones, with 86% as singletons. Material for sequencing was peripheral blood. The receptor's source is an elderly man with acute or convalescent COVID-19.

The CDR3 region has the DNA TGCAGCGTTGCGGGATCACAGGGCATCGAAAGTCGAGAGACCCAGTACTTC. Translating gives CSVAGSQGIESRETQYF. This chain connects TRBV29-1 to TRBJ2-5, with D possibly TRBD1 on 6 matching bases. From germline, CDR1 is SQVTM and CDR2 ANQGSEA. V gave up 4 bases and J gave up 4 bases, with 25 bases separating them. The CDR3 is made up of 17 amino acids.